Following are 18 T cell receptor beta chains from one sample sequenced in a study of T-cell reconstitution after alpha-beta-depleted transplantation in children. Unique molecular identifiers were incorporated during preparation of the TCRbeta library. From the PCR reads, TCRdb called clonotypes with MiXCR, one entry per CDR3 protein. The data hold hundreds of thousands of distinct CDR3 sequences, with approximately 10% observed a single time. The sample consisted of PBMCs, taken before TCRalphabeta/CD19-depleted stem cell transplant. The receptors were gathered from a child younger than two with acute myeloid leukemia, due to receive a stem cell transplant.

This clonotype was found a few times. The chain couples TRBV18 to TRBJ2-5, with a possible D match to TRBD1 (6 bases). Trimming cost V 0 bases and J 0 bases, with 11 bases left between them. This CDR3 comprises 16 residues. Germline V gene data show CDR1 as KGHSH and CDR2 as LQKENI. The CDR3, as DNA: TGTGCCAGCTCACCACCTGGGACATTGTACCAAGAGACCCAGTACTTC. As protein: CASSPPGTLYQETQYF. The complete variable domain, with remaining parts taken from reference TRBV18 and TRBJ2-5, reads NAGVMQNPRHLVRRRGQEARLRCSPMKGHSHVYWYRQLPEEGLKFMVYLQKENIIDESGMPKERFSAEFPKEGPSILRIQQVVRGDSAAYFCASSPPGTLYQETQYFGPGTRLLVL.

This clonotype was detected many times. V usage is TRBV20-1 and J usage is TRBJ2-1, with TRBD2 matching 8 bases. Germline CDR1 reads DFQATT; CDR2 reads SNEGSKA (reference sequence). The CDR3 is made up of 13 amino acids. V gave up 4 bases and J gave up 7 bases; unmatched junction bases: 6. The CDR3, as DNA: TGCAGTGCTACGGGGGGGCGAGGTAATGAGCAGTTCTTC. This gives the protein CSATGGRGNEQFF.

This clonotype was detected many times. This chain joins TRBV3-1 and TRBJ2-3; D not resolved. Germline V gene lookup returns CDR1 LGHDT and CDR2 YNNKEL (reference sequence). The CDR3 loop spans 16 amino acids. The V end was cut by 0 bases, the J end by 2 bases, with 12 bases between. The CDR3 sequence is CASSQDLTRITDTQYF. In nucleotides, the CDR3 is TGTGCCAGCAGCCAAGATCTGACCAGGATCACAGATACGCAGTATTTT.

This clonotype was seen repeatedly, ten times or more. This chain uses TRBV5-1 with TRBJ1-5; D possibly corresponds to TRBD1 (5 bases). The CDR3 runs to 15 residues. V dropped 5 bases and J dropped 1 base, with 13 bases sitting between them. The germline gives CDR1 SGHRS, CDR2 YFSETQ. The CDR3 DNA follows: TGCGCCAGCAGATGGGACCTTGGGAGCAATCAGCCCCAGCATTTT. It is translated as CASRWDLGSNQPQHF.

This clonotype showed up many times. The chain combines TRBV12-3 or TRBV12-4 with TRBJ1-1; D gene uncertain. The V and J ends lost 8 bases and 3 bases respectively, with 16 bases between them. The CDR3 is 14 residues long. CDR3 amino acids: CASASWAADTEAFF. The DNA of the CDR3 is TGTGCCAGCGCCTCGTGGGCTGCTGACACTGAAGCTTTCTTT.

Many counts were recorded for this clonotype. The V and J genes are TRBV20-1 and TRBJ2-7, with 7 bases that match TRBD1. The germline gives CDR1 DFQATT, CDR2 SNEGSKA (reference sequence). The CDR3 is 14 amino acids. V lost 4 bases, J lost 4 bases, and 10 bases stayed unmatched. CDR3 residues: CSAITTGPSYEQYF. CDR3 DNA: TGCAGTGCTATCACGACAGGGCCGTCTTACGAGCAGTACTTC.

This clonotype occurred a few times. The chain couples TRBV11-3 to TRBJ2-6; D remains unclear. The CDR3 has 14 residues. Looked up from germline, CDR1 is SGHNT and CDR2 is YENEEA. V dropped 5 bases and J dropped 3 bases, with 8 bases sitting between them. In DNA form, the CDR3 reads TGTGCCAGCAGCCAGTCCCTTGGGGCCAACGTCCTGACTTTC. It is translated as CASSQSLGANVLTF.

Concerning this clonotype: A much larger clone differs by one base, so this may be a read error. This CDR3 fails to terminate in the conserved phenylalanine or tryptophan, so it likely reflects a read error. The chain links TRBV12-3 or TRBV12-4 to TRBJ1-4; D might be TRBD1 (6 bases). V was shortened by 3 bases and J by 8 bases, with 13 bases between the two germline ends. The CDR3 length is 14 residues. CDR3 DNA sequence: TGTGCCAGCAGTTTCAGGCAGGGGTCGGAAAAACTGTTTTAT. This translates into CASSFRQGSEKLFY.

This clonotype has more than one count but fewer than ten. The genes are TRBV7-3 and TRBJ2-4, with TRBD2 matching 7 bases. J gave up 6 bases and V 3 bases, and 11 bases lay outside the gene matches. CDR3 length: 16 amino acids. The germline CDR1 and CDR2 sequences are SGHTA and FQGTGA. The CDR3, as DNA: TGTGCCAGCAGCTTGGGGGGGGACGCACGATCAAACATTCAGTACTTC. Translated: CASSLGGDARSNIQYF.

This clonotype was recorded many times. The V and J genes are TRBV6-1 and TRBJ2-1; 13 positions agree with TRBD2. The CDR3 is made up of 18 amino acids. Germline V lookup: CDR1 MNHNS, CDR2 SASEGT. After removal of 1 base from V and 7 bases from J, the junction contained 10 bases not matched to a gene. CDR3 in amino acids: CASSEGAGLAGVYNEQFF. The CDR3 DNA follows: TGTGCCAGCAGTGAAGGAGCCGGACTAGCGGGAGTTTATAATGAGCAGTTCTTC.

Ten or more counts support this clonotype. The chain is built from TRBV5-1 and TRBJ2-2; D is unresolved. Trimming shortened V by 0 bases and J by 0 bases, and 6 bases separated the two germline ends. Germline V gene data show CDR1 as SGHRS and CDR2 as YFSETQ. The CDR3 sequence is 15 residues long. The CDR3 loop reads CASSLGQTNTGELFF. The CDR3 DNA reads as TGCGCCAGCAGCTTGGGACAAACGAACACCGGGGAGCTGTTTTTT.

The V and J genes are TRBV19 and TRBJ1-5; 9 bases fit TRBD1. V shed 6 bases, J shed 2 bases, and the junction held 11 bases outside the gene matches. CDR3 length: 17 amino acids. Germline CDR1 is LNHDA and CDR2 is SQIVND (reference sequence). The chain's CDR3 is CASSPDRGRLGNQPQHF. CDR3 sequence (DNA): TGTGCCAGTAGCCCGGACAGGGGCCGGCTTGGCAATCAGCCCCAGCATTTT.

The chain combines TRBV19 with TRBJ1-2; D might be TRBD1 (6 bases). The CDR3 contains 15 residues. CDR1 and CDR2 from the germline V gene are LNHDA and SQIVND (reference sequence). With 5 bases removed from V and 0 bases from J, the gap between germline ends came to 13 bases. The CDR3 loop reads CASSSSGQTNYGYTF. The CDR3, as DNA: TGTGCCAGTAGTTCAAGCGGACAGACTAACTATGGCTACACCTTC.

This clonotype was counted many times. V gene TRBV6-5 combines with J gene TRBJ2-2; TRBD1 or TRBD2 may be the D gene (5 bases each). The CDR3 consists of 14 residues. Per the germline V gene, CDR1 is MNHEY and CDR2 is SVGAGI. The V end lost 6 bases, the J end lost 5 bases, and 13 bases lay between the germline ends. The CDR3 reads CASRQGEITGELFF. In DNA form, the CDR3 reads TGTGCCAGCAGACAAGGGGAGATAACCGGGGAGCTGTTTTTT.

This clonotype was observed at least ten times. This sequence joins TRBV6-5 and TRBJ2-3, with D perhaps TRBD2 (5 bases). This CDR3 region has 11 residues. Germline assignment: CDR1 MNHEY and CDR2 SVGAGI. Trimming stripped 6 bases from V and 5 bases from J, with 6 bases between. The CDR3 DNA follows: TGTGCCAGCAGGGCGGGAGATACGCAGTATTTT. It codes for CASRAGDTQYF.

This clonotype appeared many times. CDR3: CASSAYLAKQFF. The CDR3 bases are TGTGCCAGCAGCGCCTATCTAGCGAAGCAGTTCTTC. V usage is TRBV12-3 or TRBV12-4 and J usage is TRBJ2-1; tentatively, D is TRBD2 (6 bases). The CDR3 has 12 residues. The germline V and J ends were trimmed by 6 bases and 11 bases, with 14 bases remaining between them.

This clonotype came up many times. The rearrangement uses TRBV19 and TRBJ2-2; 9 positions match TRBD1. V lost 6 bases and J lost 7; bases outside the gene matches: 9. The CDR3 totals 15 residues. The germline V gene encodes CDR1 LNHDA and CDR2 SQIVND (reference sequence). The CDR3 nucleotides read TGTGCCAGTAGGGAAAGGGACAGGGAGCACGGGGAGCTGTTTTTT. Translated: CASRERDREHGELFF.

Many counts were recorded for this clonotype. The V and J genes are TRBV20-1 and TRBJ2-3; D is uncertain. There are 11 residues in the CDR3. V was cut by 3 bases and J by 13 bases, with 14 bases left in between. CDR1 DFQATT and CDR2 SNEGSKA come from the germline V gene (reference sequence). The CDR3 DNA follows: TGCAGTGCTAGCCCATTTCTCGAGGAGTATTTT. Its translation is CSASPFLEEYF.